The present TCR beta chain was sequenced within a study of beta chain features in type 1 diabetes. The study reverse transcribed the entire isolated RNA, so it sequenced expressed TCRB transcripts. Assay used: immunoSEQ multiplex PCR; TCRdb lists only in-frame clones, some missing. The sample gives some 200,000 clones, roughly a tenth of which show up once; 1% to 1.5% is in the top ten. Only a few counts were recorded for this clone. The CDR3 totals 14 residues. V was clipped by 2 bases and J by 0 bases, with 5 bases between them. Germline values: CDR1 LNHDA, CDR2 SQIVND (reference sequence). Sequencing used central memory CD4+ T cells from blood. The genes are TRBV19 and TRBJ2-1, with D unclear. This receptor was taken from a man aged 18 to 29 in good health. CDR3 in amino acids: CASSISYSYNEQFF. Here the CDR3 DNA reads TGTGCCAGTAGTATATCCTACTCCTACAATGAGCAGTTCTTC.